This TCR beta chain was obtained from a study of CXCR4 blockade with PD-1 therapy in pancreatic cancer. This clone was picked up a small number of times. No antigen is known for it. Study-level findings and limits: Tumor clonality averaged approximately 0.15 versus 0.05 in healthy blood, not predicting survival. Antigen-specificity overlap of convergent dominant clones remained unconfirmed. Frequent tumor clones were encoded by many distinct rearrangements, suggesting shared antigens.

This CDR3 contains 14 residues. The germline V gene has CDR1 SQVTM and CDR2 ANQGSEA. Trimming left V 3 bases short and J 0 bases short, with 11 bases between. Profiled with immunoSEQ multiplex PCR; TCRdb holds only in-frame clones, not every one. The sample comprises fewer than 10,000 clones, around three fifths of which are singletons, and roughly 7.2% rests with the top ten. This chain joins TRBV29-1 and TRBJ1-1, with D unclear. The TCR was taken from a human donor with pancreatic ductal adenocarcinoma. Sequencing used tumor tissue. The CDR3 loop is CSVDVRGLNTEAFF. DNA for the CDR3: TGCAGCGTTGACGTCCGGGGTCTGAACACTGAAGCTTTCTTT.